This T cell receptor beta chain was observed in a study of blood T cell repertoires in COVID-19. Germline CDR1 reads MNHNS; CDR2 reads SASEGT. The CDR3 is 15 amino acids. Trimming stripped 2 bases from V and 1 base from J, with 11 bases between. Under the authors' procedure: Counts of nucleated cells, estimated from reference gene primer amplification, were obtained. Method: immunoSEQ multiplex PCR; TCRdb's copy keeps in-frame clones and lacks some. The DNA was the basis for D and trimming; V, J and clone size are from that table. Among some 270,000 clones listed, roughly 91% were seen once. This chain connects TRBV6-1 to TRBJ1-1; D not resolved. Sequencing was performed on PBMCs or T cells enriched from blood (not recorded which). This TCR was sampled from a woman in her fifties or sixties who had recovered from COVID-19. The DNA of the CDR3 is TGTGCCAGCAGTGAATACCCAGGAACGAACACTGAAGCTTTCTTT. This gives the protein CASSEYPGTNTEAFF.